These 18 T cell receptor beta chains were all obtained from the same sample, sequenced in a study of beta chain features in type 1 diabetes. Expressed TCRB transcripts got sequenced, as all isolated RNA was reverse transcribed. Libraries were prepared by immunoSEQ multiplex PCR; TCRdb keeps only in-frame clonotypes and omits some of them. The sample contains 300,000 to 350,000 clones, about 13% of which appear only once. Study observations and caveats: A moderate, significant TCRB CDR3 shortening appeared in type 1 diabetes across four CD4+ subsets.

Which antigens these TCRs recognize remains unknown. The material sequenced was naive CD4+ T cells from blood. These receptors originate from a young woman with type 1 diabetes.

This clone has more than one count but fewer than ten. The chain uses TRBV27 and TRBJ2-3; possible D gene TRBD2, 6 bases. Germline-derived CDR1 and CDR2 are MNHEY and SMNVEV (reference sequence). The CDR3 consists of 17 residues. The V and J ends lost 2 bases and 4 bases respectively, with 19 bases between them. This CDR3 reads CASSLRPGGPGADTQYF. In nucleotides, the CDR3 is TGTGCCAGCAGTTTACGGCCAGGAGGGCCGGGAGCAGATACGCAGTATTTT.

In its sample, this clone was seen a few times. This chain links TRBV7-9 with TRBJ1-1, with 7 bases aligning to TRBD1. The CDR3 loop spans 14 amino acids. Germline V gene data show CDR1 as SEHNR and CDR2 as FQNEAQ (reference sequence). V was pared by 5 bases and J by 0 bases, with 3 bases of the junction left unmatched. CDR3 sequence (DNA): TGTGCCAGCAGCCTGGACAGGATGAACACTGAAGCTTTCTTT. Its translation is CASSLDRMNTEAFF.

There are a few counts of this clone. The chain carries TRBV9 and TRBJ2-1; weak D call: TRBD2 (5 bases). Trimming removed 4 bases from V and 10 bases from J, with 24 bases in between. The V gene's germline CDR1 is SGDLS and CDR2 YYNGEE. CDR3 length: 16 amino acids. CDR3 sequence (DNA): TGTGCCAGCAGCCCGCCAGGAGGCCCCGTCGGTGGGGAGCAGTTCTTC. Its translation is CASSPPGGPVGGEQFF. The full variable domain, rest sourced from reference TRBV9 and TRBJ2-1, is DSGVTQTPKHLITATGQRVTLRCSPRSGDLSVYWYQQSLDQGLQFLIQYYNGEERAKGNILERFSAQQFPDLHSELNLSSLELGDSALYFCASSPPGGPVGGEQFFGPGTRLTVL.

This clone was seen a few times. The V gene is TRBV5-1, the J gene TRBJ2-7; 11 bases are a match to TRBD2. V was clipped by 0 bases and J by 4 bases; unmatched bases: 15. Germline CDR1 reads SGHRS; CDR2 reads YFSETQ. This CDR3 contains 19 residues. The CDR3 reads CASSLVLAGGLGAIYEQYF. In DNA form, the CDR3 reads TGCGCCAGCAGCTTGGTGCTAGCGGGAGGATTAGGGGCGATATACGAGCAGTACTTC.

The chain employs TRBV6-1 and TRBJ2-7, with 9 bases that match TRBD1. The CDR3 is 14 amino acids. Germline assignment: CDR1 MNHNS and CDR2 SASEGT. V gave up 7 bases and J gave up 0 bases; unmatched junction bases: 4. CDR3 bases: TGTGCCAGCATTTCGGGACAGGGCTCCTACGAGCAGTACTTC. This gives the protein CASISGQGSYEQYF.

This rearrangement joins TRBV30 to TRBJ1-2, with D hard to call. In germline, CDR1 is GTSNPN, CDR2 SVGIG (reference sequence). The ends were cut back, 2 bases at V and 6 bases at J, with 13 bases in the middle. This CDR3 spans 13 amino acids. CDR3 DNA: TGTGCCTGGAGTAAAGGAGGGTGGGATGGCTACACCTTC. This encodes CAWSKGGWDGYTF. The variable domain in full, completed from reference TRBV30 and TRBJ1-2, reads SQTIHQWPATLVQPVGSPLSLECTVEGTSNPNLYWYRQAAGRGLQLLFYSVGIGQISSEVPQNLSASRPQDRQFILSSKKLLLSDSGFYLCAWSKGGWDGYTFGSGTRLTVV.

The CDR3 loop is CASSLRMNTEAFF. In DNA, the CDR3 is TGTGCCAGCAGCTTACGTATGAACACTGAAGCTTTCTTT. This chain connects TRBV7-3 to TRBJ1-1; no clear D gene. The V gene lost 2 bases and the J gene lost 0 bases, with 4 bases spanning the gap. The CDR3 runs 13 residues. Germline values: CDR1 SGHTA, CDR2 FQGTGA.

This clone was seen a handful of times. The chain is built from TRBV7-9 and TRBJ2-5, with D perhaps matching TRBD2 (6 bases). The germline CDR1 and CDR2 sequences are SEHNR and FQNEAQ (reference sequence). Deletions cut 5 bases from V and 6 bases from J, with 25 bases between. The CDR3 is 17 residues long. The CDR3 nucleotides read TGTGCCAGCAGCCCGAGATTGGGCGGGATTGGCTTTAAGACCCAGTACTTC. Protein sequence: CASSPRLGGIGFKTQYF.

This clone came up a few times. The V gene is TRBV6-6, the J gene TRBJ2-2; TRBD2 aligns across 9 bases. Germline V gives CDR1 MNHNY, CDR2 SVGAGI (reference sequence). The CDR3 has 15 residues. Trimming at V came to 7 bases and at J to 6 bases, leaving 9 bases not matched to a gene. This chain's CDR3 is CASMGGRAFAGELFF. The CDR3 region has the DNA TGTGCCAGCATGGGCGGGAGGGCCTTTGCCGGGGAGCTGTTTTTT.

This clone was seen more than once but under ten times. The chain has TRBV19 and TRBJ2-5; maybe TRBD1 (5 bases). Germline V gives CDR1 LNHDA, CDR2 SQIVND (reference sequence). V lost 3 bases to trimming and J lost 5 bases, with 13 bases between them. The CDR3 consists of 14 residues. This chain's CDR3 is CASSIGAVKETQYF. Here the CDR3 DNA reads TGTGCCAGTAGTATTGGGGCGGTAAAGGAGACCCAGTACTTC. Supplemented by reference TRBV19 and TRBJ2-5, the full variable domain reads DGGITQSPKYLFRKEGQNVTLSCEQNLNHDAMYWYRQDPGQGLRLIYYSQIVNDFQKGDIAEGYSVSREKKESFPLTVTSAQKNPTAFYLCASSIGAVKETQYFGPGTRLLVL.

The chain uses TRBV27 and TRBJ2-1, with TRBD2 matching over 12 bases. There are 16 residues in the CDR3. V was clipped by 4 bases and J by 7 bases; unmatched bases: 8. Germline loops: CDR1 MNHEY, CDR2 SMNVEV (reference sequence). In nucleotides, the CDR3 is TGTGCCAGCAGTTCTCTGACTAGCGGGAGCGCGAATGAGCAGTTCTTC. It encodes CASSSLTSGSANEQFF.

The chain uses TRBV7-2 and TRBJ2-1; 7 positions match TRBD1. The CDR3 spans 15 residues. V dropped 5 bases and J dropped 0; count of bases not matched to a gene: 4. Germline CDR1 reads SGHTA; CDR2 reads FQGNSA. CDR3 region: CASSGSGGSYNEQFF. Written as DNA, the CDR3 is TGTGCCAGCAGCGGCTCAGGGGGCTCCTACAATGAGCAGTTCTTC. Using reference TRBV7-2 and TRBJ2-1 for the parts outside the CDR3, the full variable domain is GAGVSQSPSNKVTEKGKDVELRCDPISGHTALYWYRQSLGQGLEFLIYFQGNSAPDKSGLPSDRFSAERTGGSVSTLTIQRTQQEDSAVYLCASSGSGGSYNEQFFGPGTRLTVL.

In its sample, this clone was seen a few times. The rearrangement links TRBV11-3 to TRBJ2-3; D is possibly TRBD2 (6 bases). This CDR3 is 15 amino acids long. V lost 5 bases, J lost 6 bases, and 18 bases lay in between. CDR1 SGHNT and CDR2 YENEEA come from the germline V gene. CDR3 nucleotides: TGTGCCAGCAGCCCCGGACTACCAAGGACGGATACGCAGTATTTT. Its translation is CASSPGLPRTDTQYF. The whole variable domain, remainder taken from reference TRBV11-3 and TRBJ2-3, is EAGVVQSPRYKIIEKKQPVAFWCNPISGHNTLYWYLQNLGQGPELLIRYENEEAVDDSQLPKDRFSAERLKGVDSTLKIQPAELGDSAVYLCASSPGLPRTDTQYFGPGTRLTVL.

This clone has a handful of counts. The CDR3 sequence: CASSQNSGYTF. The DNA for the CDR3 is TGTGCCAGCAGCCAAAACTCCGGCTACACCTTC. The chain links TRBV28 to TRBJ1-2; no definite D call. CDR1 is MDHEN and CDR2 is SYDVKM in the germline V gene. This CDR3 contains 11 residues. Trimming pared 6 bases from V and 8 bases from J, leaving 10 bases between.

The chain carries TRBV19 and TRBJ2-1; 11 positions match TRBD2. CDR3 length equals 15 residues. CDR1 is LNHDA and CDR2 is SQIVND in the germline V gene (reference sequence). After removal of 7 bases from V and 1 base from J, the junction contained 3 bases not matched to a gene. The CDR3 DNA sequence: TGTGCCAGTAAGGGACTAGCGGTTTCCTACAATGAGCAGTTCTTC. This sequence encodes CASKGLAVSYNEQFF.

V gene TRBV7-3 combines with J gene TRBJ2-1; 7 bases map to TRBD2. Germline values: CDR1 SGHTA, CDR2 FQGTGA. The CDR3 consists of 15 residues. Trimming removed 2 bases from V and 6 bases from J; junction bases left unmatched: 7. The CDR3 nucleotides are TGTGCCAGCAGCTTATTGGCTAGCGGCTCCAATGAGCAGTTCTTC. It encodes CASSLLASGSNEQFF.

This clone was recorded a few times. The chain joins TRBV7-8 to TRBJ2-3; possible D gene TRBD1, 5 bases. V was cut by 6 bases and J by 0 bases, with 13 bases left in between. Germline V gives CDR1 SGHVS, CDR2 FQNEAQ. The CDR3 is made up of 15 amino acids. CDR3 sequence (DNA): TGTGCCAGCAGACCACAGGTGCTAAGCACAGATACGCAGTATTTT. As protein: CASRPQVLSTDTQYF.

V gene TRBV25-1 combines with J gene TRBJ2-2, with TRBD1 identical over 7 bases. J gave up 4 bases and V 6 bases, and 2 bases lay outside the gene matches. The CDR3 has 13 residues. CDR1 is MGHDK, CDR2 SYGVNS, per germline. The CDR3 DNA reads TGTGCCAGCAGATACAGGGGCACCGGGGAGCTGTTTTTT. The encoded protein is CASRYRGTGELFF.